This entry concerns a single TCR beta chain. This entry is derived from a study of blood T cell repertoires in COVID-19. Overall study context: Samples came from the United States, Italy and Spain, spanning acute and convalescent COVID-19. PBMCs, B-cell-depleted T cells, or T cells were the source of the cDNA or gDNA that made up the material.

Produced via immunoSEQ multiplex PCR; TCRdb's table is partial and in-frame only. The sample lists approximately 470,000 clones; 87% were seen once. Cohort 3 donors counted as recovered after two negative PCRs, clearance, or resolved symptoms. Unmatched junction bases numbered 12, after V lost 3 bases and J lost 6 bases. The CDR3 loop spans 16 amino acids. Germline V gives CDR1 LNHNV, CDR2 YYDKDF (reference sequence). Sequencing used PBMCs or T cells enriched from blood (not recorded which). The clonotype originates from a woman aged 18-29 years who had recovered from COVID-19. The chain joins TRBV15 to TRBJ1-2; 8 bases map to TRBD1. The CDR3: CATSRVLQGAGNGYTF. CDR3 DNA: TGTGCCACCAGCAGGGTACTTCAGGGGGCGGGGAATGGCTACACCTTC.